A single sample is the source of the 18 T cell receptor beta chains below, sequenced in a study of spatial heterogeneity in lung cancer. Findings and limits, study-wide: Tumors with more nonsynonymous mutations had more expanded intratumoral alpha and beta TCRs.

TCRdb itself ran the 5' RACE reads through MiXCR, one entry per CDR3 protein. The sample holds fewer than 20,000 distinct CDR3 sequences, approximately 6.8% seen once. These receptors have no known antigen. The time point: sample taken at primary tumor resection. This material consisted of lung tumor tissue, taken at surgery. These receptors came from a female donor with early-stage non-small cell lung cancer.

This clonotype was counted ten times or more. This beta chain turned up in a library designed for alpha chains; as an off-target read, its abundance says little. The CDR3 loop reads CASRPQLQGELFF. CDR3 in DNA: TGTGCCAGCAGACCTCAACTTCAGGGGGAACTGTTTTTT. The chain carries TRBV28 and TRBJ1-4, with TRBD1 matching over 7 bases. The V and J ends lost 6 bases and 12 bases, in that order; junction bases with no gene match: 10. The germline V gene encodes CDR1 MDHEN and CDR2 SYDVKM. This CDR3 comprises 13 residues.

This clonotype was picked up a small number of times. Because the library targeted alpha chains, this beta chain is an off-target read whose size means little. V gene TRBV6-4 combines with J gene TRBJ1-6, with 7 bases lining up with TRBD1. The CDR3 consists of 13 residues. CDR1 and CDR2 (germline): MRHNA, SNTAGT. With V trimmed by 3 bases and J by 12 bases, 5 bases remained unmatched. The CDR3 protein is CASSEWTGEPLHF. CDR3 coding DNA: TGTGCCAGCAGTGAGTGGACAGGCGAACCCCTCCACTTT.

This clonotype has a count of ten or more. Because this beta chain is a stray read in a library intended to capture alpha chains, its abundance should not be given much weight. The chain combines TRBV10-2 with TRBJ2-7; 8 bases map to TRBD1. With 3 bases clipped from V and 5 bases from J, the junction kept 12 bases outside the gene matches. This CDR3 has 16 residues. Germline V gene sequence: CDR1 WSHSY, CDR2 SAAADI. CDR3 DNA sequence: TGCGCCAGCAGTGATGACAGGGGAGGCAAGGGGAACGAGCAGTACTTC. This translates into CASSDDRGGKGNEQYF.

In its sample, this clonotype was seen many times. The library was designed around alpha chains, so this beta chain is a stray read whose abundance carries little weight. V is TRBV5-1 and J is TRBJ2-7; D is undetermined. Germline V gene lookup returns CDR1 SGHRS and CDR2 YFSETQ. The CDR3 has 15 amino acids. V was shortened by 0 bases and J by 0 bases, with 10 bases between the two germline ends. The CDR3 loop is CASSLAPGNSYEQYF. CDR3 DNA sequence: TGCGCCAGCAGCTTGGCCCCGGGCAACTCCTACGAGCAGTACTTC.

On this clonotype: The library was prepared for alpha chains; this beta chain is a stray read, so its frequency means little. V usage is TRBV15 and J usage is TRBJ2-5, with D maybe TRBD2 (6 bases). Germline V CDR1 and CDR2: LNHNV, YYDKDF (reference sequence). V was pared by 2 bases and J by 4 bases, with 17 bases between. CDR3 length equals 16 residues. The CDR3 DNA is TGTGCCACCAGCAGACCCGCGCTGCACGGGGGAGAGACCCAGTACTTC. Translation gives CATSRPALHGGETQYF.

This clonotype is classed as medium-sized (0.01 to 0.1%). This beta chain came through as a stray read in a library set up for alpha chains, and its size says little. The genes are TRBV7-9 and TRBJ2-1; unclear D gene. V shed 2 bases and J shed 6 bases, with 11 bases lying between them. The CDR3 consists of 14 residues. CDR1 and CDR2 (germline): SEHNR, FQNEAQ (reference sequence). The CDR3 reads CASSLQPPPNEQFF. CDR3 nucleotides: TGTGCCAGCAGCTTACAACCCCCACCCAATGAGCAGTTCTTC. The variable domain in full, completed from reference TRBV7-9 and TRBJ2-1, reads DTGVSQNPRHKITKRGQNVTFRCDPISEHNRLYWYRQTLGQGPEFLTYFQNEAQLEKSRLLSDRFSAERPKGSFSTLEIQRTEQGDSAMYLCASSLQPPPNEQFFGPGTRLTVL.

A note on this clonotype: Within a library made for alpha chains, this beta chain is off target, and its count is uninformative. V and J are TRBV27 and TRBJ1-1; D remains ambiguous. This CDR3 has 13 amino acids. Trimming removed 2 bases at V and 5 bases at J, with 9 bases between. The germline gives CDR1 MNHEY, CDR2 SMNVEV (reference sequence). The CDR3 protein is CASSLKETTEAFF. The CDR3 region has the DNA TGTGCCAGCAGTTTAAAGGAGACTACTGAAGCTTTCTTT.

At least ten counts were recorded for this clonotype. As an off-target read in a library built for alpha chains, this beta chain has a frequency of little significance. The rearrangement uses TRBV11-3 and TRBJ2-5, with TRBD1 as a possible D gene (6 bases). Germline CDR1 SGHNT, CDR2 YENEEA. The CDR3 consists of 14 residues. Between the trimmed V and J ends, which lost 4 bases and 2 bases, there was a span of 11 bases. The CDR3 DNA is TGTGCCAGCAGCTCCGGAAGGGGGCAAGAGACCCAGTACTTC. Translation gives CASSSGRGQETQYF.

Many counts were recorded for this clonotype. In a library made to pick up alpha chains, this beta chain is a stray read with a size that means little. CDR3 sequence: CSAHRTAMNTEAFF. The CDR3 DNA reads TGCAGCGCCCACCGGACAGCGATGAACACTGAAGCTTTCTTT. The V and J genes are TRBV29-1 and TRBJ1-1, with D possibly TRBD1 on 6 matching bases. V was shortened by 7 bases and J by 0 bases, with 15 bases between the two germline ends. This CDR3 is built from 14 residues. Germline V gives CDR1 SQVTM, CDR2 ANQGSEA.

This clonotype occurred many times. The library was built for alpha chains, so this beta chain is an off-target read and its size means little. The CDR3 DNA reads as TGTGCCAGCAGTTACGTAGGGGAAGAGACCCAGTACTTC. Amino acid sequence: CASSYVGEETQYF. The chain carries TRBV6-5 and TRBJ2-5; D is possibly TRBD1 (5 bases). Between the trimmed V and J ends, which lost 2 bases and 3 bases, there was a span of 7 bases. The germline CDR1 and CDR2 sequences are MNHEY and SVGAGI. The CDR3 sequence is 13 residues long.

This clonotype has at least ten counts. Since the library was made to target alpha chains, this beta chain is a stray read and its abundance is not meaningful. The chain uses TRBV7-8 and TRBJ2-5, with 8 bases that match TRBD2. The germline CDR1 and CDR2 sequences are SGHVS and FQNEAQ. CDR3 length: 15 residues. The V gene end was trimmed by 1 base and the J gene end by 4 bases; junction bases not matched to a gene: 5. The CDR3 reads CASSLVTGGAETQYF. CDR3 bases: TGTGCCAGCAGCTTAGTTACGGGGGGGGCAGAGACCCAGTACTTC.

Notes on this clonotype: A much larger clone lies a single base off, so this may be a read error. As an off-target read in a library built for alpha chains, this beta chain has a frequency of little significance. The chain couples TRBV24-1 to TRBJ2-7; 7 bases agree with TRBD1. The CDR3 has 15 amino acids. J lost 6 bases, V lost 3 bases, and 10 bases had no gene match. Germline V gene lookup returns CDR1 KGHDR and CDR2 SFDVKD. CDR3 DNA: TGTGCCACCAGTGATCGACAGGGTAGCCCCTGCGAGCAGTACTTC. It yields the protein CATSDRQGSPCEQYF.

This clonotype was seen repeatedly, ten times or more. This beta chain is an off-target read within a library intended for alpha chains, so its frequency means little. In nucleotides, the CDR3 is TGCGCCAGCAACTACGGGACAGGGGTTGGAGATACGCAGTATTTT. It specifies CASNYGTGVGDTQYF. The chain recombines TRBV5-1 with TRBJ2-3; 10 bases are shared with TRBD1. Per germline, CDR1 SGHRS and CDR2 YFSETQ. The CDR3 loop spans 15 amino acids. V was clipped by 6 bases and J by 5 bases; unmatched bases: 9.

This clonotype was observed at least ten times. This beta chain is an unintended read in a library built for alpha chains; its size means little. This chain connects TRBV20-1 to TRBJ1-6, with 9 bases matching TRBD1. Germline V lookup: CDR1 DFQATT, CDR2 SNEGSKA (reference sequence). CDR3 length: 15 amino acids. Trimming removed 5 bases from V and 7 bases from J; junction bases left unmatched: 9. The CDR3 nucleotides are TGCAGTGCTGGTATAAGTGGGACAGGGAATTCACCCCTCCACTTT. This translates into CSAGISGTGNSPLHF.

This clonotype was picked up many times. Since it is a stray read in a library aimed at alpha chains, this beta chain has a size that is not meaningful. V usage is TRBV29-1 and J usage is TRBJ1-5, with TRBD1 matching 7 bases. CDR3 length equals 12 residues. With 7 bases clipped from V and 6 bases from J, the junction kept 6 bases outside the gene matches. The germline V gene encodes CDR1 SQVTM and CDR2 ANQGSEA. The CDR3 region is CSAAQGTQPQHF. The CDR3 DNA is TGCAGCGCCGCACAGGGGACTCAGCCCCAGCATTTT.

With respect to this clonotype: This beta chain appears as a stray read in a library generated for alpha chains; its size is not informative. This rearrangement joins TRBV9 to TRBJ2-3; D is unclear. The CDR3 runs 13 residues. Per germline, CDR1 SGDLS and CDR2 YYNGEE. Trimming removed 3 bases at V and 6 bases at J, with 11 bases between. The CDR3 sequence is CASSAAVADTQYF. CDR3 in DNA: TGTGCCAGCAGCGCCGCGGTGGCGGATACGCAGTATTTT.

In its sample, this clonotype was seen many times. Little can be read into the size of this beta chain, an off-target read in a library designed for alpha chains. This chain uses TRBV5-6 with TRBJ1-1; no firm D call. Per germline, CDR1 SGHDT and CDR2 YYEEEE. This CDR3 is 12 amino acids long. Trimming stripped 0 bases from V and 3 bases from J, with 3 bases between. For the CDR3, the DNA is TGTGCCAGCAGCTTGGTCGACACTGAAGCTTTCTTT. Translation: CASSLVDTEAFF.

In the case of this clonotype: Little can be read into the size of this beta chain, an off-target read in a library designed for alpha chains. The CDR3 DNA reads as TGTGCCAGCAGCTTTAACCCGAGGGACAGGGAGGACACCATATATTTT. Translated: CASSFNPRDREDTIYF. The V and J genes are TRBV28 and TRBJ1-3, with 9 bases fitting TRBD1. This CDR3 is 16 amino acids long. The V segment lost 6 bases and the J segment 8 bases; nucleotides outside the gene matches: 14. Germline loops: CDR1 MDHEN, CDR2 SYDVKM.